The rows below give T cell receptor beta chains drawn from one sample of a study of blood T cells in healthy people across ages. TCRdb recomputed calls from the 5' RACE reads with MiXCR, one row per CDR3 protein. The sample gives about 770,000 distinct CDR3 sequences, 40% to 50% of which show up once; nearly 20% is in the top ten. The sample taken for sequencing was blood. Receptor source: a man in his fifties or sixties in good health. Each CDR3 is given with its conserved first and last residue. The D gene is left open where the match is weak. Clone size appears in some rows only: once, few, many, or a class for an expanded clone.

d_gene	v_gene	j_gene	abundance	CDR3nt	CDR3aa
NA	TRBV4-3	TRBJ1-2	few	TGCGCCAGCAGCCAAGTTTTAGGGGATGGACTAGGCTACACCTTC	CASSQVLGDGLGYTF
NA	TRBV28	TRBJ2-5	NA	TGTGCCAGCAGTGAGGTTATGAAGACCCAGTACTTC	CASSEVMKTQYF
NA	TRBV6-2/TRBV6-3	TRBJ1-1	NA	TGTGCCAGCAGTTACGATTGGGTGAACACTGAAGCTTTCTTT	CASSYDWVNTEAFF
TRBD1	TRBV29-1	TRBJ2-1	NA	TGCAGCGTTGACGGGACAGGGGGTGGCAATGAGCAGTTCTTC	CSVDGTGGGNEQFF
TRBD2	TRBV4-1	TRBJ2-3	few	TGCGCCAGCAGCATTAGCGGGGCTGCGGATACGCAGTATTTT	CASSISGAADTQYF
NA	TRBV12-3/TRBV12-4	TRBJ1-5	NA	TGTGCCAGCAGAGCGCCGGGGGTGGGAAATCAGCCCCAGCATTTT	CASRAPGVGNQPQHF
NA	TRBV18	TRBJ2-3	NA	TGTGCCAGCTCACCACCAGGAACTGGCGGTACGCAGTATTTT	CASSPPGTGGTQYF
NA	TRBV7-2	TRBJ1-3	NA	TGTGCCAGCGGAGAGACAGGTGGAGTTGGAAACACCATATATTTT	CASGETGGVGNTIYF
NA	TRBV20-1	TRBJ2-5	NA	TGCAGTGCTAGGAGGAATGAAGAGACCCAGTACTTC	CSARRNEETQYF
TRBD1	TRBV18	TRBJ2-5	NA	TGTGCCAGCTCAAGCCGGACAGGGAATGGAGAGACCCAGTACTTC	CASSSRTGNGETQYF
NA	TRBV7-2	TRBJ1-5	NA	TGTGCCAGCAGCTTAGATGCAAACCAGCCCCAGCATTTT	CASSLDANQPQHF
NA	TRBV4-3	TRBJ1-4	NA	TGCGCCAGCAGCCCCTCTCGGCCAGGGCTGAGTGCAACTAATGAAAAACTGTTTTTT	CASSPSRPGLSATNEKLFF
TRBD1	TRBV3-1	TRBJ2-4	NA	TGTGCCAGCAGCCAAGGCGACAGGGGGAACATTCAGTACTTC	CASSQGDRGNIQYF
NA	TRBV28	TRBJ2-5	many	TGTGCCAGCAGTGGGGACCGGAGAGAGACCCAGTACTTC	CASSGDRRETQYF
TRBD2	TRBV7-9	TRBJ2-5	once	TGTGCCAGCAGCTCGGAGCGGGGGCCTCAAGAGACCCAGTACTTC	CASSSERGPQETQYF
TRBD2	TRBV9	TRBJ2-3	NA	TGTGCCAGCAGCCCTCGAGCGGGGGGGCCTACAGATACGCAGTATTTT	CASSPRAGGPTDTQYF
NA	TRBV20-1	TRBJ2-3	few	TGCAGTGCTAGAGATCAAAGGGGGGGGGATACGCAGTATTTT	CSARDQRGGDTQYF
TRBD1	TRBV5-1	TRBJ1-1	NA	TGCGCCAGCAGCTCATGGACAGGGGGCTCTACGAACACTGAAGCTTTCTTT	CASSSWTGGSTNTEAFF
NA	TRBV7-9	TRBJ2-7	NA	TGTGCCAGCAGCTTGGGGGGGGGAAAACGGGACAGTTCCTACGAGCAGTACTTC	CASSLGGGKRDSSYEQYF
NA	TRBV7-6	TRBJ1-5	few	TGTGCCAGCAGCTTAGCGCTCCCCCAGCCCCAGCATTTT	CASSLALPQPQHF
NA	TRBV14	TRBJ1-2	once	TGTGCCAGCAGCCAAGATCTTAGCAGGGGAAAAGGTGGCTACACCTTC	CASSQDLSRGKGGYTF
NA	TRBV6-2/TRBV6-3	TRBJ1-2	NA	TGTGCCAGCGCAAGGTCAGGGTTCTTCTATGGCTACACCTTC	CASARSGFFYGYTF
NA	TRBV7-2	TRBJ2-7	few	TGTGCCAGCAGCTTAACCGGAATCTACGAGCAGTACTTC	CASSLTGIYEQYF
NA	TRBV5-1	TRBJ1-1	NA	TGCGCCAGCAGGCTACAAACAGGGAACACTGAAGCTTTCTTT	CASRLQTGNTEAFF
TRBD2	TRBV18	TRBJ2-1	NA	TGTGCCAGCTCATCATACAACGGACTAGCAAGGAATGAGCAGTTCTTC	CASSSYNGLARNEQFF
TRBD1	TRBV14	TRBJ1-6	many	TGTGCCAGCAGCCAAACAGGGGAATTCAATTCACCCCTCCACTTT	CASSQTGEFNSPLHF
TRBD1	TRBV20-1	TRBJ2-5	few	TGCAGTGCTACCCGGACAGGGCTCCTCCAAGAGACCCAGTACTTC	CSATRTGLLQETQYF
NA	TRBV7-9	TRBJ1-1	NA	TGTGCCAGCAGCGCGCAACAGGGCCACACTGAAGCTTTCTTT	CASSAQQGHTEAFF
NA	TRBV21-1	TRBJ1-6	few	TGTGCCAGCAGCAGGCGGGACGTCGAGATCAATTCACCCCTCCACTTT	CASSRRDVEINSPLHF
TRBD1	TRBV20-1	TRBJ1-2	NA	TGCAGTGCTACGGGACAGCTGAATGGCTACACCTTC	CSATGQLNGYTF
TRBD2	TRBV11-3	TRBJ2-1	many	TGTGCCAGCAGCTTTCTAGCGGGGACCAATGAGCAGTTCTTC	CASSFLAGTNEQFF
NA	TRBV29-1	TRBJ2-5	few	TGCAGCCTCAGGGTGTGGGAGACCCAGTACTTC	CSLRVWETQYF
NA	TRBV4-1	TRBJ2-1	few	TGCGCCAGCAGTCCGGCGGGCGGGGGCCACAATGAGCAGTTCTTC	CASSPAGGGHNEQFF
NA	TRBV5-1	TRBJ2-1	few	TGCGCCAGCAGCTTTTTAGACGTCAGCTCCTACAATGAGCAGTTCTTC	CASSFLDVSSYNEQFF
NA	TRBV7-8	TRBJ1-4	few	TGTGCCAGCAGCCCTCAAAGGGGAACTAATGAAAAACTGTTTTTT	CASSPQRGTNEKLFF
NA	TRBV28	TRBJ2-3	NA	TGTGCCAGCAGTTCCCCCCCGGCGGAGGGTACAGCTACGCAGTATTTT	CASSSPPAEGTATQYF
NA	TRBV30	TRBJ2-3	NA	TGTGCCTGGAGAGGCAAGAGCACAGATACGCAGTATTTT	CAWRGKSTDTQYF
TRBD1	TRBV12-3/TRBV12-4	TRBJ1-1	NA	TGTGCCAGCAGCGAAACCGGGACAGGGATAGAAGCTTTCTTT	CASSETGTGIEAFF
TRBD2	TRBV11-2	TRBJ2-2	NA	TGTGCCAGCAGCTGGACTAGCGGAAACACCGGGGAGCTGTTTTTT	CASSWTSGNTGELFF
TRBD2	TRBV9	TRBJ2-1	NA	TGTGCCAGCAGCGCCGGTGAGCTAGCGGGGGTCACCTACAATGAGCAGTTCTTC	CASSAGELAGVTYNEQFF
NA	TRBV7-9	TRBJ2-3	few	TGTGCCAGTAGCTTAGTTGCAGGGGCGACAGATACGCAGTATTTT	CASSLVAGATDTQYF
NA	TRBV10-3	TRBJ2-5	few	TGTGCCATCAGTGAGAGTTATGAGACCCAGTACTTC	CAISESYETQYF
TRBD1	TRBV6-2/TRBV6-3	TRBJ2-3	NA	TGTGCCAGCACCTTAGACCGGGACAGTCTCACAGATACGCAGTATTTT	CASTLDRDSLTDTQYF
TRBD2	TRBV3-1	TRBJ2-7	few	TGTGCCAGCAGCCAAGAGGTCGGGAGGGAGTCCTACGAGCAGTACTTC	CASSQEVGRESYEQYF
NA	TRBV5-1	TRBJ2-7	NA	TGCGCCAGCAGCTTGGTAGGGTTAACCTACGAGCAGTACTTC	CASSLVGLTYEQYF
NA	TRBV27	TRBJ1-2	few	TGTGCCAGCAAGCGCCCAGAGGGAGGTCGGCATCGCTACACCTTC	CASKRPEGGRHRYTF
TRBD1	TRBV20-1	TRBJ1-2	NA	TGCAGTGCTAGAGATATTGCCCGGGGACAGGGCTATGGCTACACCTTC	CSARDIARGQGYGYTF
NA	TRBV20-1	TRBJ2-2	NA	TGCAGTGCTAGGAAACGACAGACCGGGGAGCTGTTTTTT	CSARKRQTGELFF
NA	TRBV29-1	TRBJ1-1	few	TGCAGCGTTGCGAGTGTTGACAGCCCCGGGCGAGCTTTCTTT	CSVASVDSPGRAFF
NA	TRBV7-9	TRBJ2-3	NA	TGTGCCAGCAGCACCGGGACTGGCACAGATACGCAGTATTTT	CASSTGTGTDTQYF
NA	TRBV30	TRBJ2-1	few	TGTGCCTGGAGTGTCGGACAGCTAGACGCGGGGGAGCAGTTCTTC	CAWSVGQLDAGEQFF